The clone carrying this T cell receptor (beta chain) was counted a few times. Antigen unknown. Profiled with immunoSEQ multiplex PCR; TCRdb holds only in-frame clones, not every one. This repertoire shows roughly 500,000 clones, 90% to 96% found once; its top ten account for about 0.064%. The CDR3 runs 13 residues. V dropped 8 bases and J dropped 9 bases, with 20 bases sitting between them. Per germline, CDR1 SGHAT and CDR2 FQNNGV. The data derive from a study of shared clonotypes between healthy human individuals. Study-level results: Non-shared clonotypes displayed generation probabilities falling below those of clonotypes present in all four donors. Generally, naive subsets came out with larger estimated richness than memory subsets.

V usage is TRBV11-2 and J usage is TRBJ2-7; D is perhaps TRBD2 (6 bases). Material for sequencing was naive CD4+ T cells sorted from blood. Subset specified: CD45RA+ positively selected. This sequence originates from a woman aged 25-40 years in good health. The CDR3 DNA is TGTGCCAGCCACAGCGTGTCGTCGGGGGTGCAGTACTTC. It codes for CASHSVSSGVQYF.